This record concerns one T cell receptor beta chain sequence. Its binding antigen is unknown. No base qualities exist here, and no much larger clone lies one base off it. Libraries were prepared through the immunoSEQ multiplex PCR assay. Processing in the source paper ran as follows. To diagnose cytomegalovirus status from the catalog of TCR beta chain sequences, a statistical classification framework was built. TCRdb re-hosts the immuneACCESS table, in-frame sequences only. Its copies lack some clones; in the studies checked, an unresolved V gene accounts for under half of them, and the cause for the rest is not known. V, J and clone size derive from that table, while D and trimming were established from the DNA sequence. Across this sample there are some 340,000 clones, with around 90% seen only once. Roughly 1.2% of the sample rests with the top ten. The sample originates from a study of cytomegalovirus exposure and HLA in healthy donors (dated by TCRdb to 2016 to 2017). In terms of the full investigation: The roughly 670 repertoires of the first cohort and the roughly 120 validation repertoires were produced on the same platform, according to a later analysis. To predict cytomegalovirus infection status, the study combined high-throughput TCR immunosequencing, statistical association of individual TCRs with disease status, and machine learning. Along with the roughly 700-subject first cohort, a separate validation cohort of some 130 different subjects was used. The study aimed to test whether signatures of past pathogen exposure could be identified by cataloging public T cell receptors. Study-level results and caveats: According to the authors, the approach could potentially be generalized to other disease states and immunological phenotypes. In a later analysis, TCRs clustered in the first cohort were found to also tend to co-occur in the 130 or so validation repertoires, with roughly 93% of cluster scores above 0. All 110 or so repertoires were used to score co-occurrence in the validation cohort in a later analysis, because that analysis had no HLA typing for the cohort. Three of the identified cytomegalovirus-associated TCR beta chains were confirmed in vitro to be specific for cytomegalovirus antigens. Most TCR sequences were observed very rarely across donors, whereas some public TCRs were present in many individuals. The study listed over 150 TCR beta chains as associated with cytomegalovirus. Cytomegalovirus status was reported to be diagnosed by the classifier with high specificity and sensitivity in both the original and validation cohorts.

The donors were included in the validation cohort of over a hundred subjects, a group kept apart from the 666-subject first cohort. Source material: PBMCs. This sequence originates from a woman aged 25 to 45 in good health and CMV-seropositive.

The DNA is as follows: TGTGCCAGCAGCTTAGGGACAGGGTTCCCGAACACCGGGGAGCTGTTTTTT. Its translation reads: CASSLGTGFPNTGELFF. The chain links TRBV13 with TRBJ2-2, and TRBD1 matches 7 of the central bases. The CDR3 goes from the cysteine to the phenylalanine over 17 residues. Here the CDR3 DNA is all that survives: 51 bases in frame from base 1. CDR1 is given as PRHDT and CDR2 as FYEKMQ, both from the germline V gene (reference sequence). V and J are trimmed by 0 bases and 0 bases, and the gene matches miss 4 bases of the junction. Here the CDR3 is joined to the reference TRBV13 and TRBJ2-2 genes, and the full variable domain is: AAGVIQSPRHLIKEKRETATLKCYPIPRHDTVYWYQQGPGQDPQFLISFYEKMQSDKGSIPDRFSAQQFSDYHSELNMSSLELGDSALYFCASSLGTGFPNTGELFFGEGSRLTVL.